Described below is a single T cell receptor (beta chain) sequence and its context. Its recognized antigen is unknown. Base qualities are not at hand, and no much larger clone is one base apart. Including the terminal cysteine and phenylalanine, the CDR3 comprises 13 residues. Kept here is only the CDR3 DNA, which spans 39 bases and is read in frame from base 1. CDR1 GTSNPN and CDR2 SVGIG are derived from the germline V gene (reference sequence). V loses 6 bases of germline sequence and J loses 5 bases, and the interval between the two ends is 16 bases. The sample originates from a study of T cell responses to AZD1222 COVID-19 vaccine (dated by TCRdb to the early 2020s). Background on the whole study: AZD1222 recipients with second doses at about 4 weeks or about 12 weeks were pooled, because spike-specific TCR depth and breadth did not differ between schedules. TCR sequencing was performed for roughly 240 trial participants, of whom about 210 were given two doses of AZD1222 and around 25 were given two doses of MenACWY control vaccine. Trial participants were enrolled by age into subgroups of 18-55, 56-69 and 70-plus years, and roughly 150, 30 and 60 TCR-sequenced participants, respectively, were included in these subgroups. Results and caveats for the whole study, not just this receptor: Most participants were white British and females outnumbered males, and the authors suggested that clonal diversity may have been underestimated. A significant rise in spike-specific TCR breadth and depth was observed after two AZD1222 doses relative to day 0 and relative to MenACWY recipients. Because no samples from the day 14 peak response were available, repertoires could be characterized only after the peak T cell response. In the small 56-69-year group, the increase in depth fell short of significance, most likely because of low power. Vaccine-associated CD4 TCRs spanned the whole spike protein, with dominant responses in regions 160-218 and 743-854. Reportedly, close to half of the unique spike-specific TCRs recognized epitopes lying outside the regions that are mutated in the B.1.351 and B.1.1.7 variants. Conclusions about previously exposed vaccinees are limited because only six or seven AZD1222 recipients were SARS-CoV-2 seropositive at baseline.

The CDR3 regions of human TCRbeta chains were analyzed by immunosequencing. The original methods were these. Repertoire TCRs were checked for matches against a reference library of SARS-CoV-2-specific TCRs that had been generated using the MIRA antigen-specificity platform. Breadth meant the fraction of unique TCRs that were SARS-CoV-2-associated, whereas depth meant the fraction of total T cells that were SARS-CoV-2-associated. Each spike-specific TCR was assigned to its reactive spike region and to a CD4 or CD8 class using the MIRA data. Log10-transformed breadth and depth values were compared by one-way ANOVA with Sidak's multiple comparisons tests. The table was pulled from immuneACCESS by TCRdb, which kept in-frame rearrangements only. Such tables lose some clones; where checked, under half of the loss comes from unresolved V genes, and the rest has no known cause. V and J calls plus clone size are reproduced from that table; the DNA served to infer D and trimming. The sample yields about 160,000 clones; roughly nine tenths were counted once. 1.5% to 2% of the sample is taken by the ten largest.

This specimen's time point label, interpreted: baseline before first vaccination. Vaccinee samples came from UK trials COV001 and COV002, including a single-blind randomized controlled phase 2/3 trial of AZD1222 (ChAdOx1 nCoV-19) in healthy adults. For TCRbeta chain sequencing, PBMC samples from trial participants were taken at day 0 and at day 28 after the second dose. This TCR came from an adult in good health. This specimen was peripheral blood, taken on day 0 of AZD1222 vaccination. In this chain, TRBV30 is recombined with TRBJ1-1, with no confident D gene call. The CDR3 is CACSPGWGTEAFF. In nucleotides, the sequence is TGTGCCTGTTCACCTGGGTGGGGAACTGAAGCTTTCTTT.